This TCR beta chain appears in the sequencing data of a study of CD8 T cells in ankylosing spondylitis. Each CDR3 protein gets one entry after TCRdb re-called the 5' RACE reads with MiXCR. The table records 230,000 or so distinct CDR3 sequences, 18% of them present only once. Findings of the study overall: Disease-linked clones bore a CD8+ phenotype, appearing relatively rarely in peripheral blood.

Details on this clonotype: Its specificity is unknown.

The CDR3 sequence is 12 residues long. Trimming pared 3 bases from V and 2 bases from J, leaving 7 bases between. From germline, CDR1 is SQVTM and CDR2 ANQGSEA. This TCR was sampled from a male donor with ankylosing spondylitis or in good health (not recorded which). V is TRBV29-1 and J is TRBJ2-5; TRBD2 might be the D (5 bases). The sample was blood, either unsorted or a sorted T cell fraction (not recorded which). The CDR3 reads CSVEERQETQYF. In DNA, the CDR3 is TGCAGCGTTGAGGAGCGGCAAGAGACCCAGTACTTC.